These 14 T cell receptor beta chains were sequenced from one sample in a study of cytomegalovirus exposure and HLA in healthy donors. A multiplex PCR was run with 60 Vbeta primers and 13 Jbeta primers. Data came from immunoSEQ multiplex PCR; TCRdb stores just in-frame clones and leaves some out. The sample includes tens of thousands of clones, about 75% of them seen just once. The sequenced sample was PBMCs. The origin of the receptors is a middle-aged man in good health and CMV-seronegative.

The CDR3 DNA is TGTGCCAGCAGTCCCGACAGGTGGGCCACTGAAGCTTTCTTT. Protein sequence: CASSPDRWATEAFF. The rearrangement uses TRBV6-1 and TRBJ1-1; possible D gene TRBD1, 6 bases. Trimming pared 5 bases from V and 4 bases from J, leaving 14 bases between. CDR3 length equals 14 residues. Germline V gives CDR1 MNHNS, CDR2 SASEGT.

This chain connects TRBV28 to TRBJ1-2; no reliable D call. Germline CDR1 MDHEN, CDR2 SYDVKM. V shed 1 base and J shed 4 bases, with 13 bases lying between them. The length of the CDR3 is 15 residues. Here the CDR3 reads CASSLSGTDRYGYTF. The DNA of the CDR3 is TGTGCCAGCAGTTTATCGGGAACAGACCGCTATGGCTACACCTTC.

This chain joins TRBV4-1 and TRBJ2-5; 8 positions match TRBD1. This CDR3 is built from 15 residues. The germline V gene encodes CDR1 MGHRA and CDR2 YSYEKL. V lost 1 base to trimming and J lost 5 bases; unmatched junction nucleotides: 6. DNA for the CDR3: TGCGCCAGCAGCCAAGGACAGGGGCTTTCGGAGACCCAGTACTTC. Its translation is CASSQGQGLSETQYF.

The chain is built from TRBV27 and TRBJ1-4; D unresolved. Trimming removed 7 bases from V and 7 bases from J, with 13 bases in between. Germline assignment: CDR1 MNHEY and CDR2 SMNVEV (reference sequence). This CDR3 contains 13 residues. The CDR3, as DNA: TGTGCCAGCACAGCCCGGGGTAGTGAAAAACTGTTTTTT. Its translation: CASTARGSEKLFF.

The gene calls are TRBV4-1 and TRBJ2-1; a weak D match, TRBD2 (5 bases). V dropped 0 bases and J dropped 9 bases, with 12 bases sitting between them. The germline V gene has CDR1 MGHRA and CDR2 YSYEKL. The CDR3 contains 14 residues. CDR3 protein: CASSQDALAGEQFF. CDR3 nucleotides: TGCGCCAGCAGCCAAGATGCTCTAGCCGGTGAGCAGTTCTTC.

This clone was seen just once. This sequence joins TRBV28 and TRBJ1-4; no clear D gene. This CDR3 region has 14 residues. The V end was cut by 4 bases, the J end by 7 bases, with 13 bases between. Germline CDR1 and CDR2: MDHEN and SYDVKM. CDR3 sequence reads: CASSSGSLAEKLFF. Here the CDR3 DNA reads TGTGCCAGCAGTTCCGGGTCTCTGGCTGAAAAACTGTTTTTT.

The chain uses TRBV6-6 and TRBJ2-1, with TRBD2 matching 11 bases. The CDR3 runs 16 residues. CDR1 MNHNY and CDR2 SVGAGI come from the germline V gene (reference sequence). The ends lost 2 bases at V and 6 bases at J; junction bases unmatched: 6. The CDR3: CASSYELAGGPNEQFF. DNA of the CDR3: TGTGCCAGCAGTTACGAGCTAGCGGGGGGACCCAATGAGCAGTTCTTC.

The CDR3: CAWILAGQYNEQFF. For the CDR3, the DNA is TGTGCCTGGATTCTAGCGGGTCAATACAATGAGCAGTTCTTC. The gene calls are TRBV30 and TRBJ2-1; TRBD2 aligns across 8 bases. CDR1 and CDR2 (germline): GTSNPN, SVGIG (reference sequence). This CDR3 has 14 amino acids. The junction had 6 bases not matched to a gene; V was cut back by 4 bases and J by 4 bases.

The chain employs TRBV13 and TRBJ2-3; D unresolved. CDR3 length: 16 amino acids. V lost 5 bases and J 1 base, leaving 16 bases between the germline ends. Germline V CDR1 and CDR2: PRHDT, FYEKMQ (reference sequence). CDR3 in amino acids: CASSKSDRGGTDTQYF. CDR3 DNA: TGTGCCAGCAGCAAGTCAGACCGCGGAGGCACAGATACGCAGTATTTT.

The V and J genes are TRBV28 and TRBJ1-2; no clear D gene. The germline V gene encodes CDR1 MDHEN and CDR2 SYDVKM. Trimming removed 6 bases at V and 8 bases at J, with 10 bases between. The CDR3 has 11 amino acids. The CDR3 sequence: CASSLTRGYTF. CDR3 nucleotide sequence: TGTGCCAGCAGCCTTACGCGAGGCTACACCTTC.

The chain has TRBV6-6 and TRBJ1-5; maybe TRBD1 (5 bases). This CDR3 comprises 14 residues. Germline V gene sequence: CDR1 MNHNY, CDR2 SVGAGI (reference sequence). Trimming removed 0 bases at V and 4 bases at J, with 7 bases between. Here the CDR3 reads CASSYSQGNQPQHF. The CDR3 DNA reads as TGTGCCAGCAGTTACTCTCAGGGTAATCAGCCCCAGCATTTT.

The chain combines TRBV7-2 with TRBJ1-1; TRBD1 matches at 7 bases. This CDR3 is 13 amino acids long. CDR1 is SGHTA, CDR2 FQGNSA, per germline. V shed 1 base, J shed 10 bases, and the junction held 6 bases outside the gene matches. CDR3 protein: CASSLGQGTGAFF. CDR3 bases: TGTGCCAGCAGCTTAGGACAGGGCACGGGAGCTTTCTTT.

The chain recombines TRBV9 with TRBJ2-5; the D gene is possibly TRBD2 (5 bases). Germline V gives CDR1 SGDLS, CDR2 YYNGEE. This CDR3 region has 17 residues. With 1 base removed from V and 3 bases from J, the gap between germline ends came to 19 bases. CDR3 coding DNA: TGTGCCAGCAGCGTAAACCCCGACGACGACGGGGAAGAGACCCAGTACTTC. This gives the protein CASSVNPDDDGEETQYF.

This chain joins TRBV5-4 and TRBJ2-3, with 11 bases lining up with TRBD2. Germline V gene data show CDR1 as SGHNT and CDR2 as YYREEE (reference sequence). The J segment lost 4 bases and the V segment lost 3 bases, leaving 7 bases of the junction unmatched. The CDR3 extends over 16 amino acids. The CDR3 DNA reads as TGTGCCAGCAGCTGGTTACTAGCGGGAGTCCCAGATACGCAGTATTTT. This codes for CASSWLLAGVPDTQYF.